Listed below are T cell receptor beta chains from one sample, sequenced in a study of cytomegalovirus exposure and HLA in healthy donors. Sequencing was performed with immunoSEQ multiplex PCR; in TCRdb, only in-frame clones are kept and a portion is missing. The repertoire holds approximately 97,000 clones, with over 80% as singletons. Sequenced input: PBMCs. All receptors derive from a man between 35 and 55 years old in good health and CMV-seronegative. CDR3s include the opening cysteine and the closing phenylalanine or tryptophan. The order of the fields is J gene, clone size, CDR3 length, D gene, V gene, CDR3 protein, CDR3 DNA. The D gene is left open where the match is weak. Size is omitted from some rows. Given values are once, few, many or a class for expanded clones.

j_call: TRBJ2-5
clone_size: .
cdr3_length: 14
d_call: TRBD2
v_call: TRBV11-2
cdr3_aa: CASSWDGRGETQYF
cdr3_nt: TGTGCCAGCAGCTGGGACGGGAGGGGCGAGACCCAGTACTTC

j_call: TRBJ2-1
clone_size: .
cdr3_length: 17
d_call: TRBD2
v_call: TRBV7-9
cdr3_aa: CASSPQLGGGLYNEQFF
cdr3_nt: TGTGCCAGCAGCCCGCAGCTGGGCGGGGGGCTTTACAATGAGCAGTTCTTC

j_call: TRBJ1-5
clone_size: .
cdr3_length: 14
d_call: .
v_call: TRBV18
cdr3_aa: CASSSESSNQPQHF
cdr3_nt: TGTGCCAGCTCGTCGGAGAGTAGCAATCAGCCCCAGCATTTT

j_call: TRBJ2-1
clone_size: .
cdr3_length: 16
d_call: TRBD2
v_call: TRBV25-1
cdr3_aa: CASSEFSGGLYNEQFF
cdr3_nt: TGTGCCAGCAGTGAATTTAGCGGGGGCTTATACAATGAGCAGTTCTTC

j_call: TRBJ1-1
clone_size: .
cdr3_length: 17
d_call: TRBD1
v_call: TRBV7-2
cdr3_aa: CASSFFAGGEMNTEAFF
cdr3_nt: TGTGCCAGCAGCTTTTTCGCAGGGGGCGAGATGAACACTGAAGCTTTCTTT

j_call: TRBJ1-4
clone_size: .
cdr3_length: 15
d_call: .
v_call: TRBV9
cdr3_aa: CASSAHGGSGEKLFF
cdr3_nt: TGTGCCAGCAGCGCGCATGGGGGGAGTGGTGAAAAACTGTTTTTT

j_call: TRBJ1-2
clone_size: .
cdr3_length: 15
d_call: TRBD1
v_call: TRBV5-1
cdr3_aa: CASKRPGRGLEGYTF
cdr3_nt: TGCGCCAGCAAAAGACCCGGCAGGGGGCTGGAGGGCTACACCTTC

j_call: TRBJ2-1
clone_size: .
cdr3_length: 15
d_call: TRBD2
v_call: TRBV7-2
cdr3_aa: CASSPRGDPYNEQFF
cdr3_nt: TGTGCCAGCAGTCCTCGGGGGGACCCTTACAATGAGCAGTTCTTC

j_call: TRBJ1-2
clone_size: .
cdr3_length: 12
d_call: .
v_call: TRBV6-5
cdr3_aa: CASRREGYGYTF
cdr3_nt: TGTGCCAGCAGGAGGGAGGGGTATGGCTACACCTTC

j_call: TRBJ1-1
clone_size: .
cdr3_length: 13
d_call: .
v_call: TRBV25-1
cdr3_aa: CASSDRGDTEAFF
cdr3_nt: TGTGCCAGCAGTGACAGGGGAGACACTGAAGCTTTCTTT

j_call: TRBJ2-7
clone_size: .
cdr3_length: 15
d_call: TRBD1
v_call: TRBV18
cdr3_aa: CASSPPADRVSEQYF
cdr3_nt: TGTGCCAGCTCACCACCAGCGGACAGGGTGAGCGAGCAGTACTTC

j_call: TRBJ1-5
clone_size: .
cdr3_length: 17
d_call: TRBD1
v_call: TRBV7-2
cdr3_aa: CASSLAGGQGIRQPQHF
cdr3_nt: TGTGCCAGCAGCTTAGCGGGGGGACAGGGAATACGTCAGCCCCAGCATTTT

j_call: TRBJ2-7
clone_size: once
cdr3_length: 14
d_call: .
v_call: TRBV7-9
cdr3_aa: CASSLGSRAYEQYF
cdr3_nt: TGTGCCAGCAGCTTAGGAAGCAGGGCCTACGAGCAGTACTTC

j_call: TRBJ1-2
clone_size: .
cdr3_length: 14
d_call: TRBD1
v_call: TRBV7-9
cdr3_aa: CASSSNFRTGGYTF
cdr3_nt: TGTGCCAGCAGCTCGAATTTCAGGACAGGTGGCTACACCTTC

j_call: TRBJ2-7
clone_size: .
cdr3_length: 13
d_call: .
v_call: TRBV27
cdr3_aa: CASSFRTAYEQYF
cdr3_nt: TGTGCCAGCAGTTTCAGGACAGCCTACGAGCAGTACTTC

j_call: TRBJ2-1
clone_size: .
cdr3_length: 16
d_call: .
v_call: TRBV7-3
cdr3_aa: CASSPTRGALSNEQFF
cdr3_nt: TGTGCCAGCAGCCCCACCCGGGGGGCCTTAAGTAATGAGCAGTTCTTC

j_call: TRBJ2-7
clone_size: .
cdr3_length: 15
d_call: TRBD2
v_call: TRBV7-2
cdr3_aa: CASSLGSGVSYEQYF
cdr3_nt: TGTGCCAGCAGCTTAGGAAGCGGGGTCTCCTACGAGCAGTACTTC

j_call: TRBJ1-5
clone_size: .
cdr3_length: 15
d_call: TRBD1
v_call: TRBV6-6
cdr3_aa: CASSPRDRLNQPQHF
cdr3_nt: TGTGCCAGCAGTCCTCGGGACAGGCTAAATCAGCCCCAGCATTTT

j_call: TRBJ2-2
clone_size: .
cdr3_length: 19
d_call: .
v_call: TRBV7-6
cdr3_aa: CASSSAPRPSVSGSGELFF
cdr3_nt: TGTGCCAGCAGCTCAGCACCAAGGCCGAGCGTCTCCGGAAGCGGGGAGCTGTTTTTT

j_call: TRBJ1-2
clone_size: .
cdr3_length: 13
d_call: .
v_call: TRBV7-3
cdr3_aa: CASSLISGVGYTF
cdr3_nt: TGTGCCAGCAGCTTAATTAGCGGAGTTGGCTACACCTTC

j_call: TRBJ2-2
clone_size: .
cdr3_length: 14
d_call: TRBD1
v_call: TRBV10-1
cdr3_aa: CASSRDRVAGELFF
cdr3_nt: TGCGCCAGCTCTCGGGACAGGGTGGCCGGGGAGCTGTTTTTT

j_call: TRBJ2-3
clone_size: .
cdr3_length: 12
d_call: .
v_call: TRBV2
cdr3_aa: CASSELADTQYF
cdr3_nt: TGTGCCAGCAGTGAACTAGCGGATACGCAGTATTTT